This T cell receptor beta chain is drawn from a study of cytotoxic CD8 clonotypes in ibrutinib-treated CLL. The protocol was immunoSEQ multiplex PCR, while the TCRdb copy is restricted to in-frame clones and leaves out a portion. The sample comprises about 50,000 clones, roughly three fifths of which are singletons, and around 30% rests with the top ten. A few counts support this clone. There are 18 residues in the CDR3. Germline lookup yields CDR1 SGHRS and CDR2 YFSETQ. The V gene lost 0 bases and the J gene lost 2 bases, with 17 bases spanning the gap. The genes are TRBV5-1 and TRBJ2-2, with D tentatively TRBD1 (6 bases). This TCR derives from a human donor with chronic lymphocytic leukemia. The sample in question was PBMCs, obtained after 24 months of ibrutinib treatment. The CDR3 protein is CASSLAPQGISNTGELFF. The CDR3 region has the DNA TGCGCCAGCAGCTTGGCCCCTCAGGGGATCTCAAACACCGGGGAGCTGTTTTTT.